These 5 T cell receptor beta chains were all obtained from the same sample, sequenced in a study of T cell repertoires in cytomegalovirus infection. These receptors have no identified antigens. TCRdb independently ran MiXCR on the reads; one entry per CDR3 protein. The repertoire has some 940,000 distinct CDR3 sequences, around 31% of them found once; the top ten carry about 14%. This specimen consisted of cultured CD8+ T cells from PBMCs, obtained from culture after CMV antigen stimulation. The receptors derive from a human donor in good health (CMV status not recorded). Some clones in this sample may be carry-over from other donors' samples.

The rearrangement joins TRBV12-3 or TRBV12-4 to TRBJ1-2, with D possibly being TRBD1 (6 bases). The CDR3 runs 13 residues. V was shortened by 10 bases and J by 2 bases, with 14 bases between the two germline ends. The chain's CDR3 is CAIRQDLNYGYTF. CDR3 in DNA: TGTGCCATCCGACAGGATTTAAACTATGGCTACACCTTC.

This rearrangement joins TRBV7-2 to TRBJ2-2; 9 bases align to TRBD2. Germline trimming cut 1 base from V and 7 bases from J; bases unmatched to any gene: 19. The CDR3 length is 20 residues. CDR1 SGHTA and CDR2 FQGNSA come from the germline V gene. CDR3 sequence reads: CASSLEIGDWRGGLGGELFF. CDR3 coding DNA: TGTGCCAGCAGCTTAGAGATCGGGGACTGGCGGGGGGGCCTCGGCGGGGAGCTGTTTTTT.

The CDR3: CASTPKAGDWNQPQHF. CDR3 sequence (DNA): TGTGCCAGCACCCCAAAGGCAGGGGATTGGAATCAGCCCCAGCATTTT. This chain joins TRBV6-1 and TRBJ1-5; D is perhaps TRBD1 (6 bases). The ends were cut back, 7 bases at V and 4 bases at J, with 20 bases in the middle. This CDR3 has 16 residues. Germline assignment: CDR1 MNHNS and CDR2 SASEGT.

The V and J genes are TRBV19 and TRBJ1-6; D might be TRBD1 (6 bases). Between the trimmed V and J ends, which lost 3 bases and 7 bases, there was a span of 7 bases. Germline CDR1 LNHDA, CDR2 SQIVND (reference sequence). The CDR3 is 13 amino acids. DNA of the CDR3: TGTGCCAGTAGTATGGGGGCAAATTCACCCCTCCACTTT. Encoded protein: CASSMGANSPLHF.

The gene calls are TRBV27 and TRBJ2-3; 7 positions match TRBD2. With 5 bases clipped from V and 4 bases from J, the junction kept 6 bases outside the gene matches. This CDR3 is built from 14 residues. The V gene's germline CDR1 is MNHEY and CDR2 SMNVEV (reference sequence). The CDR3 here is CASSPYGGADTQYF. DNA of the CDR3: TGTGCCAGCAGTCCTTATGGGGGGGCAGATACGCAGTATTTT.